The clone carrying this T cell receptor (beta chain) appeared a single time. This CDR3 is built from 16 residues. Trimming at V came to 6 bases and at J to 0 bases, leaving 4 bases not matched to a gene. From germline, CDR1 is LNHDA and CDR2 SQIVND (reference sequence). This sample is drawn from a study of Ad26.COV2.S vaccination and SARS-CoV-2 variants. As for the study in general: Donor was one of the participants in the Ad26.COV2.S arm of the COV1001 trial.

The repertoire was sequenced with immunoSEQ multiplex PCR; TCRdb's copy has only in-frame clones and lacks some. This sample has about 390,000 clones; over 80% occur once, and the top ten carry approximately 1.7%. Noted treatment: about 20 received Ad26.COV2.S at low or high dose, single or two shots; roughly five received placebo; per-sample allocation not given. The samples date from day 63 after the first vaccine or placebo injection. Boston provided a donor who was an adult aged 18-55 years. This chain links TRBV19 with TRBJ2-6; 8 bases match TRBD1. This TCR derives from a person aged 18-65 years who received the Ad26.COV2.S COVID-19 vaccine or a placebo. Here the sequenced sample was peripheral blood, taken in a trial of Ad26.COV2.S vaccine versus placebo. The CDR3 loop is CASRDRVRSGANVLTF. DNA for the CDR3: TGTGCCAGTAGGGACAGGGTCCGCTCTGGGGCCAACGTCCTGACTTTC. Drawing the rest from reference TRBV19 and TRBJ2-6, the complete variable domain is DGGITQSPKYLFRKEGQNVTLSCEQNLNHDAMYWYRQDPGQGLRLIYYSQIVNDFQKGDIAEGYSVSREKKESFPLTVTSAQKNPTAFYLCASRDRVRSGANVLTFGAGSRLTVL.